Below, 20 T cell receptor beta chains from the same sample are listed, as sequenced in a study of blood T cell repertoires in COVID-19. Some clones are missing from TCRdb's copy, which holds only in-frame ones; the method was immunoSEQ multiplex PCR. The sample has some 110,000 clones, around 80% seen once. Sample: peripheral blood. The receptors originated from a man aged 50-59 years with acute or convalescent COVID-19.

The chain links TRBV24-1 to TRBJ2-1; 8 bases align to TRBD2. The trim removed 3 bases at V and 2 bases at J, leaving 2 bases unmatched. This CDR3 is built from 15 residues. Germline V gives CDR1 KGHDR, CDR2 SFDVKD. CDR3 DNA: TGTGCCACCAGTGATACGCGGGGGGCCTACAATGAGCAGTTCTTC. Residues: CATSDTRGAYNEQFF.

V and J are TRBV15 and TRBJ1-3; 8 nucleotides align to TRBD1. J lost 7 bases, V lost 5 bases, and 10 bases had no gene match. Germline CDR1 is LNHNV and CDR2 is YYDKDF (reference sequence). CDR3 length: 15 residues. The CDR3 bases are TGTGCCACCAGCGGCGGGACAGGACGTTCTAACACCATATATTTT. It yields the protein CATSGGTGRSNTIYF.

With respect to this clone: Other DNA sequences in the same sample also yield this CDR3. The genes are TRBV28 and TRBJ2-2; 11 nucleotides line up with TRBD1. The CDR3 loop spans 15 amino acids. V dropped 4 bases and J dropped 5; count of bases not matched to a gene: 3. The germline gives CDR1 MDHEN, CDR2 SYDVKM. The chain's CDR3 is CASSSGQGATGELFF. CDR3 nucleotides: TGTGCCAGCAGTTCCGGACAGGGGGCGACCGGGGAGCTGTTTTTT.

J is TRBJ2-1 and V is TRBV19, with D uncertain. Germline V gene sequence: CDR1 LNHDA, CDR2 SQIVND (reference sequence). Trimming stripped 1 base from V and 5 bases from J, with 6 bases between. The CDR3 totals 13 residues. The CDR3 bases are TGTGCCAGTAGTATAGGCCCAGACAATGAGCAGTTCTTC. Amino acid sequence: CASSIGPDNEQFF.

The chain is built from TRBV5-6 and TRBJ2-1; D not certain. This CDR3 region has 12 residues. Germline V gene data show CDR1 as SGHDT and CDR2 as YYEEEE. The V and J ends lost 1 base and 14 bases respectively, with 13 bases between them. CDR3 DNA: TGTGCCAGCAGCTTGAGGTTCTTTCGGGAGTTCTTC. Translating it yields CASSLRFFREFF.

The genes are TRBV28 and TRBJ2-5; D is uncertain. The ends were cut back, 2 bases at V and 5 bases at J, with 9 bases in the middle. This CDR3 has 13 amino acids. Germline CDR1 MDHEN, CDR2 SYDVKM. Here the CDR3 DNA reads TGTGCCAGCAGTTTACAGATGCCGGAGACCCAGTACTTC. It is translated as CASSLQMPETQYF.

As DNA, the CDR3 is TGTGCCAGCAGCTTAGAACTTAGGGGGTCTCCAGAAGCTTTCTTT. It is translated as CASSLELRGSPEAFF. The J gene is TRBJ1-1, the V gene TRBV11-2, with D possibly TRBD1 on 6 matching bases. The V end lost 0 bases, the J end lost 8 bases, and 16 bases lay between the germline ends. The CDR3 has 15 residues. Germline CDR1 and CDR2: SGHAT and FQNNGV.

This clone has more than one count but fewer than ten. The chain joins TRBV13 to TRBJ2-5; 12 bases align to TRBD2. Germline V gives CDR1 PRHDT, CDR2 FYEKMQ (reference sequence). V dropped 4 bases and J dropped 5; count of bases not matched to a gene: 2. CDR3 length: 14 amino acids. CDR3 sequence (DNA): TGTGCCAGCAGCTGGACTAGCGGGACGGAGACCCAGTACTTC. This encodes CASSWTSGTETQYF.

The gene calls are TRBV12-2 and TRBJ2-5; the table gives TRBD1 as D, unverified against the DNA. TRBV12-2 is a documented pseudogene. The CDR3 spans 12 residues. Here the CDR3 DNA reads TGTGCAAGTCGAAGGGGGCGGAAGACCCAGTACTTC. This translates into CASRRGRKTQYF.

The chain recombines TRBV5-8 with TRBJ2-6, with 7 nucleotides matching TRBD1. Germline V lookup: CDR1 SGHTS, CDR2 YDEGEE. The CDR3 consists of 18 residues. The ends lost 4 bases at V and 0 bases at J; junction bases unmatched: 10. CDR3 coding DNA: TGTGCCAGCAGCCTACAAAGGGGGCTTTCCTCTGGGGCCAACGTCCTGACTTTC. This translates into CASSLQRGLSSGANVLTF.

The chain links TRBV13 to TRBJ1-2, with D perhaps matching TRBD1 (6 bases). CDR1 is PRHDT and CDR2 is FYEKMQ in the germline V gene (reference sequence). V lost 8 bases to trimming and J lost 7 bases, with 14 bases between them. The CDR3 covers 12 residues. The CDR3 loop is CASSSWGRGYTF. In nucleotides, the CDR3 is TGTGCCAGCTCATCATGGGGGCGTGGCTACACCTTC.

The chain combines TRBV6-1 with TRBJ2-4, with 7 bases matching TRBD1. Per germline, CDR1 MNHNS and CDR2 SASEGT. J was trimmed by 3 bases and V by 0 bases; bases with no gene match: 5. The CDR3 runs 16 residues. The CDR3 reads CASSEAPGQNKNIQYF. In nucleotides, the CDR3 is TGTGCCAGCAGTGAAGCCCCGGGACAGAACAAAAACATTCAGTACTTC.

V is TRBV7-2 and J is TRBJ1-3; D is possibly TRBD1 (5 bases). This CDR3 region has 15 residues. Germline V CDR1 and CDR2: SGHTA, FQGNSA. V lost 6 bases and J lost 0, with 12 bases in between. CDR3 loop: CASRRRVPSGNTIYF. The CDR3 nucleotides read TGTGCCAGCAGACGCAGGGTGCCCTCTGGAAACACCATATATTTT.

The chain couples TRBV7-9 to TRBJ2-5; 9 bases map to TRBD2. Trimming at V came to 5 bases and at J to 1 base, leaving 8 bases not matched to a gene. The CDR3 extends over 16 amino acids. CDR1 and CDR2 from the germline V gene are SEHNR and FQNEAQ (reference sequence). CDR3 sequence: CASSPPSGGTQETQYF. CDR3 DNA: TGTGCCAGCAGCCCTCCCAGCGGGGGGACCCAAGAGACCCAGTACTTC.

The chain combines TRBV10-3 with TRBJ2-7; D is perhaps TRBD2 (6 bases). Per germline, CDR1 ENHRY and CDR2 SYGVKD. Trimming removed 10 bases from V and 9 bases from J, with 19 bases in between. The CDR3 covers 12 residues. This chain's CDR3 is CATLLEGFGQYF. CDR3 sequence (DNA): TGTGCCACCCTTCTGGAGGGCTTTGGGCAGTACTTC.

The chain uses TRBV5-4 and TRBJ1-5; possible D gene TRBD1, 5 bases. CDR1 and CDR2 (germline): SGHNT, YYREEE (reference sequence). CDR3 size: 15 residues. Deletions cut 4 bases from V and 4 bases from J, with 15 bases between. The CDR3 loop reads CASSMGGVSNQPQHF. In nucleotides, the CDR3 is TGTGCCAGCAGCATGGGGGGGGTTTCGAATCAGCCCCAGCATTTT.

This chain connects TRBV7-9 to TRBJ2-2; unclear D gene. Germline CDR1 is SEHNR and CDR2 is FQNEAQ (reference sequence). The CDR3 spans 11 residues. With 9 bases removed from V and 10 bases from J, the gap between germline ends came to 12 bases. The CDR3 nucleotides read TGTGCCAGTACCGAGGCCGTGGAGCTGTTTTTT. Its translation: CASTEAVELFF.

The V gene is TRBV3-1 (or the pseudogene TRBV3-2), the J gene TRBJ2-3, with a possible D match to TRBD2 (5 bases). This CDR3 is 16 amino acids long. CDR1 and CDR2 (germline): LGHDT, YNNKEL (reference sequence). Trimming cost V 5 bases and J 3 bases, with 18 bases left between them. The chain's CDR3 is CASSSRDHLGTDTQYF. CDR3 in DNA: TGTGCCAGCAGCTCACGGGATCATCTGGGGACAGATACGCAGTATTTT.

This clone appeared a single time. The CDR3 here is CASSEAGASNQPQHF. The CDR3 DNA reads as TGTGCCAGCAGTGAGGCGGGGGCAAGCAATCAGCCCCAGCATTTT. V usage is TRBV6-1 and J usage is TRBJ1-5; D might be TRBD1 (6 bases). The CDR3 sequence is 15 residues long. V lost 3 bases and J lost 1, with 10 bases in between. CDR1 and CDR2 from the germline V gene are MNHNS and SASEGT.

CDR3 amino acids: CAISGDRVRETQYF. The CDR3 DNA is TGTGCCATCAGTGGGGACAGGGTTCGAGAGACCCAGTACTTC. J is TRBJ2-5 and V is TRBV10-3; 9 bases fit TRBD1. V shed 4 bases, J shed 4 bases, and the junction held 4 bases outside the gene matches. CDR3 length: 14 residues. CDR1 and CDR2 from the germline V gene are ENHRY and SYGVKD.